This T cell receptor beta chain is from a study of T cells after somatic rescue of genetic block. Produced via immunoSEQ multiplex PCR; TCRdb's table is partial and in-frame only. The data hold 13,000 to 15,000 clones, with 60% to 75% observed a single time. The CDR3 is 13 residues long. Germline loops: CDR1 MNHNY, CDR2 SVGAGI (reference sequence). V lost 6 bases and J 2 bases, leaving 10 bases between the germline ends. The sequenced sample was peripheral blood mononuclear cells (PBMCs). The sequence derives from a man between 18 and 29 years old. The J gene is TRBJ1-2, the V gene TRBV6-6; D unclear. CDR3 amino acids: CASSLGRNYGYTF. The CDR3 nucleotides read TGTGCCAGCAGCTTAGGGCGGAACTATGGCTACACCTTC.